This T cell receptor beta chain appears in the sequencing data of a study of T-cell memory formation after mild COVID-19. Study-wide context: TCR clusters largely stayed donor specific. Broader study findings: Contracting CD4+ clones were located mainly in CM and EM, and CD8+ clones in EMRA.

This clonotype was counted only a few times. What it binds is not known. A single record per CDR3 protein comes from TCRdb applying MiXCR to the 5' RACE reads. Of around 470,000 distinct CDR3 sequences in the sample, 20% were seen once. Germline-derived CDR1 and CDR2 are SGHVS and FQNEAQ. The CDR3 has 16 residues. J was trimmed by 0 bases and V by 3 bases; bases with no gene match: 4. The gene calls are TRBV7-8 and TRBJ2-7; 11 bases fit TRBD2. The clonotype comes from an adult woman who had mild COVID-19 (a few samples of this study predate the infection). Cell type and time point are not known. The sequencing input was PBMCs or a T cell subset sorted from them (not recorded which). DNA of the CDR3: TGTGCCAGCAGCTTCCCGACTAGCGGGGACTCCTACGAGCAGTACTTC. Its protein is CASSFPTSGDSYEQYF.